A selection of T cell receptor beta chains follows, all from one sample in a study of blood T cell repertoires in COVID-19. TCRdb's copy holds only in-frame clones and misses some; the assay was immunoSEQ multiplex PCR. The sample lists fewer than 300,000 clones; about 86% were seen once. Sequencing was carried out using peripheral blood. The receptors come from a woman aged 60-70 years with active or convalescent COVID-19. Each CDR3 is given with its conserved first and last residue. A D gene is named only where the DNA matches it firmly. Size values are once, few and many counts, or a class for expanded clones, and some rows have none.

d_gene: NA; v_gene: TRBV10-3; abundance: many; j_gene: TRBJ1-1; CDR3aa: CAISEFFDRMNTEAFF; CDR3nt: TGTGCCATCAGTGAGTTCTTTGACAGGATGAACACTGAAGCTTTCTTT
d_gene: NA; v_gene: TRBV18; abundance: NA; j_gene: TRBJ1-4; CDR3aa: CASSPGTSATNEKLFF; CDR3nt: TGTGCCAGCTCACCCGGGACATCAGCAACTAATGAAAAACTGTTTTTT
d_gene: NA; v_gene: TRBV7-2; abundance: NA; j_gene: TRBJ1-5; CDR3aa: CASTEDLTQHF; CDR3nt: TGTGCCAGCACCGAGGACTTGACCCAGCATTTT
d_gene: TRBD2; v_gene: TRBV24-1; abundance: NA; j_gene: TRBJ2-5; CDR3aa: CATSVATSGGQETQYF; CDR3nt: TGTGCCACCAGTGTCGCGACTAGCGGGGGGCAAGAGACCCAGTACTTC
d_gene: NA; v_gene: TRBV24-1; abundance: NA; j_gene: TRBJ2-5; CDR3aa: CATSETNTVRGTQYF; CDR3nt: TGTGCCACCAGTGAGACCAACACGGTCCGGGGGACCCAGTACTTC
d_gene: NA; v_gene: TRBV29-1; abundance: NA; j_gene: TRBJ2-5; CDR3aa: CSVEDYLGVETQYF; CDR3nt: TGCAGCGTTGAAGACTATCTAGGCGTAGAGACCCAGTACTTC
d_gene: NA; v_gene: TRBV7-9; abundance: NA; j_gene: TRBJ1-3; CDR3aa: CASTEGYSGNTIYF; CDR3nt: TGTGCCAGCACCGAGGGCTACTCTGGAAACACCATATATTTT
d_gene: NA; v_gene: TRBV12-3/TRBV12-4; abundance: NA; j_gene: TRBJ1-5; CDR3aa: CASSFQGSQPQHF; CDR3nt: TGTGCCAGCAGTTTTCAAGGGAGTCAGCCCCAGCATTTT
d_gene: NA; v_gene: TRBV6-4; abundance: few; j_gene: TRBJ2-5; CDR3aa: CASQGGVQETQYF; CDR3nt: TGTGCCAGCCAAGGGGGAGTCCAAGAGACCCAGTACTTC
d_gene: NA; v_gene: TRBV6-1; abundance: NA; j_gene: TRBJ1-1; CDR3aa: CASSEGAMNTEAFF; CDR3nt: TGTGCCAGCAGTGAAGGGGCTATGAACACTGAAGCTTTCTTT
d_gene: TRBD1; v_gene: TRBV9; abundance: NA; j_gene: TRBJ1-2; CDR3aa: CASSVHSGQGANYGYTF; CDR3nt: TGTGCCAGCAGCGTCCACTCGGGGCAGGGGGCCAACTATGGCTACACCTTC
d_gene: TRBD1; v_gene: TRBV18; abundance: NA; j_gene: TRBJ2-3; CDR3aa: CASSPPRTGLSYTQYF; CDR3nt: TGTGCCAGCTCACCACCGAGGACAGGGCTTTCTTATACGCAGTATTTT
d_gene: TRBD1; v_gene: TRBV2; abundance: NA; j_gene: TRBJ1-2; CDR3aa: CASTPGQGDYGYGYTF; CDR3nt: TGTGCCAGCACCCCGGGACAGGGGGATTACGGCTATGGCTACACCTTC
d_gene: NA; v_gene: TRBV20-1; abundance: NA; j_gene: TRBJ2-7; CDR3aa: CSASPGPSYEQYF; CDR3nt: TGCAGTGCTAGTCCAGGTCCCTCCTACGAGCAGTACTTC
d_gene: TRBD2; v_gene: TRBV20-1; abundance: NA; j_gene: TRBJ2-4; CDR3aa: CSARTPAGEYF; CDR3nt: TGCAGTGCTAGGACCCCAGCGGGGGAGTACTTC
d_gene: NA; v_gene: TRBV24-1; abundance: NA; j_gene: TRBJ2-1; CDR3aa: CATSPGEYNEQFF; CDR3nt: TGTGCCACCAGTCCGGGTGAATACAATGAGCAGTTCTTC
d_gene: NA; v_gene: TRBV30; abundance: NA; j_gene: TRBJ1-4; CDR3aa: CAWSLPLRGLEKLFF; CDR3nt: TGTGCCTGGAGTCTACCCCTGCGGGGACTTGAAAAACTGTTTTTT
d_gene: NA; v_gene: TRBV9; abundance: NA; j_gene: TRBJ2-7; CDR3aa: CASSPAGSYEQYF; CDR3nt: TGTGCCAGCAGCCCCGCGGGGTCCTACGAGCAGTACTTC
d_gene: TRBD1; v_gene: TRBV11-2; abundance: NA; j_gene: TRBJ2-2; CDR3aa: CASSWDSFTGELFF; CDR3nt: TGTGCCAGCAGCTGGGACAGTTTCACCGGGGAGCTGTTTTTT
d_gene: TRBD1; v_gene: TRBV12-5; abundance: few; j_gene: TRBJ1-1; CDR3aa: CASGGGTGTEAFF; CDR3nt: TGTGCTAGTGGGGGTGGGACAGGAACTGAAGCTTTCTTT
d_gene: TRBD1; v_gene: TRBV27; abundance: NA; j_gene: TRBJ2-1; CDR3aa: CASSAQTGGNYNEQFF; CDR3nt: TGTGCCAGCAGCGCACAGACAGGGGGAAACTACAATGAGCAGTTCTTC
d_gene: TRBD1; v_gene: TRBV18; abundance: NA; j_gene: TRBJ2-1; CDR3aa: CASSPTGGSYNEQFF; CDR3nt: TGTGCCAGCTCACCAACAGGGGGATCCTACAATGAGCAGTTCTTC
d_gene: NA; v_gene: TRBV16; abundance: NA; j_gene: TRBJ1-1; CDR3aa: CASSQIRGSDTEAFF; CDR3nt: TGTGCCAGCAGCCAAATCAGGGGTTCTGATACTGAAGCTTTCTTT
d_gene: NA; v_gene: TRBV5-1; abundance: NA; j_gene: TRBJ2-7; CDR3aa: CASSSGEEETYEQYF; CDR3nt: TGCGCCAGCAGCTCTGGAGAGGAAGAAACCTACGAGCAGTACTTC
d_gene: NA; v_gene: TRBV7-2; abundance: few; j_gene: TRBJ1-3; CDR3aa: CASSLGRVAGNTIYF; CDR3nt: TGTGCCAGCAGCTTAGGCAGGGTCGCGGGAAACACCATATATTTT
d_gene: TRBD1; v_gene: TRBV30; abundance: NA; j_gene: TRBJ2-7; CDR3aa: CAWTTGPYEQYF; CDR3nt: TGTGCCTGGACGACAGGGCCCTATGAGCAGTACTTC
d_gene: TRBD2; v_gene: TRBV6-2/TRBV6-3; abundance: NA; j_gene: TRBJ2-2; CDR3aa: CASSYGLAGEPYTGELFF; CDR3nt: TGTGCCAGCAGTTACGGCCTAGCGGGGGAACCTTACACCGGGGAGCTGTTTTTT
d_gene: NA; v_gene: TRBV19; abundance: NA; j_gene: TRBJ1-1; CDR3aa: CASSIQRERYTEAFF; CDR3nt: TGTGCCAGTAGTATTCAGAGGGAGAGATACACTGAAGCTTTCTTT
d_gene: NA; v_gene: TRBV5-1; abundance: NA; j_gene: TRBJ1-2; CDR3aa: CASRGEANYGYTF; CDR3nt: TGCGCCAGCAGGGGGGAGGCTAACTATGGCTACACCTTC
d_gene: TRBD1; v_gene: TRBV5-1; abundance: NA; j_gene: TRBJ1-2; CDR3aa: CASSLTGGEYGYTF; CDR3nt: TGCGCCAGCAGCCTGACAGGGGGAGAATATGGCTACACCTTC
d_gene: NA; v_gene: TRBV10-3; abundance: NA; j_gene: TRBJ1-4; CDR3aa: CAISNSAATNEKLFF; CDR3nt: TGTGCCATCTCCAATAGCGCTGCAACTAATGAAAAACTGTTTTTT
d_gene: TRBD1; v_gene: TRBV5-1; abundance: NA; j_gene: TRBJ2-5; CDR3aa: CASSLGQGGETQYF; CDR3nt: TGCGCCAGCAGCTTGGGACAGGGCGGAGAGACCCAGTACTTC
d_gene: TRBD1; v_gene: TRBV6-5; abundance: NA; j_gene: TRBJ1-2; CDR3aa: CAGPGDREDYGYTF; CDR3nt: TGTGCCGGTCCGGGGGACAGGGAGGACTATGGCTACACCTTC
d_gene: NA; v_gene: TRBV7-8; abundance: NA; j_gene: TRBJ2-7; CDR3aa: CASSPAWPSSYEQYF; CDR3nt: TGTGCCAGCAGCCCAGCGTGGCCCAGCTCCTACGAGCAGTACTTC
d_gene: TRBD2; v_gene: TRBV5-1; abundance: NA; j_gene: TRBJ2-1; CDR3aa: CASSFGGSSYNEQFF; CDR3nt: TGCGCCAGCAGCTTCGGGGGGTCCTCCTACAATGAGCAGTTCTTC
d_gene: NA; v_gene: TRBV27; abundance: NA; j_gene: TRBJ1-1; CDR3aa: CASSFTGITEAFF; CDR3nt: TGTGCCAGCAGTTTTACAGGGATCACTGAAGCTTTCTTT
d_gene: TRBD1; v_gene: TRBV27; abundance: NA; j_gene: TRBJ1-6; CDR3aa: CASSFGTGDNSPLHF; CDR3nt: TGTGCCAGCAGTTTTGGGACAGGGGACAATTCACCCCTCCACTTT